The entry that follows covers one T cell receptor (beta chain) sequence. The antigen is unknown. The data stem from a study of memory CD4+ T cells and cytomegalovirus serostatus. Turning to the study itself: Healthy Belgian adult donors included about nine CMV-positive and around 25 CMV-negative people.

Study-level findings and limits: CMV serostatus prediction reached median AUC 0.95, or 0.91 with US-trained model.

Single viable CD3+CD4+CD8-CD45RO+ cells were sorted as the memory CD4+ T cells. Libraries were prepared by immunoSEQ multiplex PCR; TCRdb keeps only in-frame clonotypes and omits some of them. The repertoire holds 80,000 or so clones, under 80% seen once, with 2.5% to 3% in the top ten. V lost 0 bases to trimming and J lost 7 bases, with 12 bases between them. This CDR3 has 14 amino acids. The germline V gene encodes CDR1 MGHRA and CDR2 YSYEKL. The receptor was derived from an adult in good health and CMV-seropositive. The V call is TRBV4-1, the J call TRBJ1-1, with D maybe TRBD1 (5 bases). The sequenced material came from memory CD4+ T cells from blood. CDR3 sequence: CASSQDLGQYEAFF. The CDR3 DNA is TGCGCCAGCAGCCAAGATTTGGGGCAGTATGAAGCTTTCTTT.